What follows is one TCR beta chain and its context. Germline CDR1 LGHNT, CDR2 FRNRAP. This CDR3 has 15 amino acids. The V and J ends lost 4 bases and 8 bases, in that order; junction bases with no gene match: 4. This record comes from a study of blood T cell repertoires in COVID-19. Study summary: Sample material is recorded as cDNA or gDNA derived from T cells, B-cell-depleted T cells, or PBMCs.

Original handling: For nucleated cells, counts were estimated from reference gene primer amplification. Data came from immunoSEQ multiplex PCR; TCRdb stores just in-frame clones and leaves some out. The V and J calls and the clone size are those of that table, but D and trimming were determined from the DNA. The data hold 410,000 or so clones, with 86% observed a single time. This chain connects TRBV12-5 to TRBJ2-1; 14 bases match TRBD2. The sequence derives from a woman in her twenties or thirties with active or convalescent COVID-19. The specimen sequenced was peripheral blood. CDR3 bases: TGTGCTAGTGGTTGGGGGACTAGCGGGAGCGATGAGCAGTTCTTC. This translates into CASGWGTSGSDEQFF. The full variable domain, in which reference TRBV12-5 and TRBJ2-1 provide the parts outside the CDR3, is DARVTQTPRHKVTEMGQEVTMRCQPILGHNTVFWYRQTMMQGLELLAYFRNRAPLDDSGMPKDRFSAEMPDATLATLKIQPSEPRDSAVYFCASGWGTSGSDEQFFGPGTRLTVL.